The 9 T cell receptor beta chains given below trace back to one sample, sequenced in a study of patients and donors after allogeneic stem cell transplantation (dated by TCRdb to about 2020). The method behind the library was RT-PCR. Sequenced on a NextSeq 550. TCRdb reprocessed the public reads (quality trimming at Q25 with fastp, clone calling with MiXCR) and kept in-frame beta chains. When rows share a CDR3 protein, they turn into one entry using the most common DNA and genes. In this sample the table shows fewer than 500,000 distinct CDR3 sequences, about a sixth of which occur a single time. The ten largest make up around 7.2% of the sample. The sequenced sample was blood, either unsorted or a sorted T cell fraction (not recorded which). The receptors were sampled from a human donor who was either an allogeneic HSCT recipient or a stem cell or donor lymphocyte infusion donor (not recorded which). It is not recorded whose cells these are; they may come from a transplant donor.

This clonotype was seen a handful of times. CDR3 protein: CASSLALGLYSYEQYF. CDR3 nucleotides: TGCGCCAGCAGCTTGGCGTTAGGGCTTTATTCCTACGAGCAGTACTTC. The chain links TRBV5-1 to TRBJ2-7; D is unclear. V was clipped by 0 bases and J by 1 base, with 14 bases between them. The V gene's germline CDR1 is SGHRS and CDR2 YFSETQ. The length of the CDR3 is 16 residues.

The rearrangement joins TRBV7-9 to TRBJ2-5; a weak D match, TRBD2 (7 bases). The CDR3 is 14 residues long. Germline CDR1 and CDR2: SEHNR and FQNEAQ (reference sequence). V lost 7 bases to trimming and J lost 2 bases, with 14 bases between them. The CDR3 region is CASTSRGAQETQYF. The CDR3 nucleotides read TGTGCCAGCACCTCCCGGGGGGCACAAGAGACCCAGTACTTC.

There are many counts of this clonotype. CDR3 sequence (DNA): TGTGCCAGCAGCTCCCTCCCCGGGACAGGGGGCTATAGCAATCAGCCCCAGCATTTT. Encoded protein: CASSSLPGTGGYSNQPQHF. The chain uses TRBV11-2 and TRBJ1-5, with 12 bases aligning to TRBD1. The ends lost 4 bases at V and 0 bases at J; junction bases unmatched: 10. This CDR3 comprises 19 residues. Germline-derived CDR1 and CDR2 are SGHAT and FQNNGV.

In regard to this clonotype: Germline is not matched at one junction end, which may reflect a read error. The V and J genes are TRBV6-5 and TRBJ2-2; no firm D call. Germline V lookup: CDR1 MNHEY, CDR2 SVGAGI. This CDR3 has 15 residues. The CDR3 nucleotides read TGTGCCAGCAGTCACTCGATGTTTGGGTCCGGGGAGCTGTTTTTT. Translating gives CASSHSMFGSGELFF.

The CDR3 is CASSQEGTSRETQYF. The DNA of the CDR3 is TGTGCCAGCAGCCAAGAGGGAACTAGCAGAGAGACCCAGTACTTC. The chain couples TRBV3-1 to TRBJ2-5; the D gene is possibly TRBD2 (6 bases). The CDR3 is 15 amino acids. The germline V and J ends were trimmed by 0 bases and 4 bases, with 12 bases remaining between them. The germline V gene encodes CDR1 LGHDT and CDR2 YNNKEL (reference sequence).

This clonotype was picked up many times. The V gene is TRBV12-5, the J gene TRBJ1-5; TRBD1 matches at 8 bases. This CDR3 has 14 residues. Looked up from germline, CDR1 is LGHNT and CDR2 is FRNRAP. V shed 3 bases, J shed 6 bases, and the junction held 4 bases outside the gene matches. DNA for the CDR3: TGTGCTAGTGGTTTCACAGGGGGTATTCAGCCCCAGCATTTT. Protein: CASGFTGGIQPQHF.

This clonotype was seen a few times. This chain links TRBV7-9 with TRBJ1-6; 10 bases are shared with TRBD1. Germline CDR1 SEHNR, CDR2 FQNEAQ (reference sequence). V was clipped by 0 bases and J by 12 bases; unmatched bases: 5. CDR3 length equals 15 residues. The CDR3, as DNA: TGTGCCAGCAGCTTAGCAGGACAGGGGGGCAAACCCCTCCACTTT. Its translation is CASSLAGQGGKPLHF. The whole variable domain, remainder taken from reference TRBV7-9 and TRBJ1-6, is DTGVSQNPRHKITKRGQNVTFRCDPISEHNRLYWYRQTLGQGPEFLTYFQNEAQLEKSRLLSDRFSAERPKGSFSTLEIQRTEQGDSAMYLCASSLAGQGGKPLHFGNGTRLTVT.

J is TRBJ1-4 and V is TRBV9, with 9 bases identical to TRBD1. Germline V gene data show CDR1 as SGDLS and CDR2 as YYNGEE. CDR3 length: 15 residues. Losses at the gene ends were 0 bases for V and 7 bases for J; bases not matched to a gene: 4. The CDR3 nucleotides are TGTGCCAGCAGCGTAGACAGGGGGCCTGGTGAAAAACTGTTTTTT. It is translated as CASSVDRGPGEKLFF.

The rearrangement links TRBV14 to TRBJ2-1, with 15 bases aligning to TRBD2. The J segment lost 8 bases and the V segment lost 3 bases, leaving 5 bases of the junction unmatched. Looked up from germline, CDR1 is SGHDN and CDR2 is FVKESK. This CDR3 contains 16 residues. The CDR3 region is CASSHGLAGGYYEQFF. CDR3 in DNA: TGTGCCAGCAGCCACGGACTAGCGGGAGGGTACTATGAGCAGTTCTTC.